The 25 T cell receptor beta chains listed next were all sequenced from one sample in a study of blood T cell repertoires in COVID-19. Using immunoSEQ multiplex PCR, the repertoire was profiled, and TCRdb retains in-frame clones only, with some absent. The sample includes 70,000 to 95,000 clones, roughly 88% of them seen just once. Material: peripheral blood. These receptors all come from a human donor in a cohort sampled during active COVID-19.

This rearrangement joins TRBV28 to TRBJ1-2; D uncertain. The CDR3 has 11 residues. Per the germline V gene, CDR1 is MDHEN and CDR2 is SYDVKM. V was cut by 6 bases and J by 8 bases, with 10 bases left in between. The CDR3, as DNA: TGTGCCAGCAGCACCAACTGGGGCTACACCTTC. It yields the protein CASSTNWGYTF.

The chain employs TRBV4-2 and TRBJ2-3; D not certain. This CDR3 region has 14 residues. The germline V gene has CDR1 LGHNA and CDR2 YNFKEQ. Trimming cost V 1 base and J 3 bases, with 8 bases left between them. CDR3 sequence (DNA): TGTGCCAGCAGCCAAGGAACAGAAACAGATACGCAGTATTTT. Protein product: CASSQGTETDTQYF.

The chain links TRBV7-2 to TRBJ2-5; TRBD1 agrees at 7 bases. CDR1 is SGHTA, CDR2 FQGNSA, per germline. There are 13 residues in the CDR3. The J segment lost 5 bases and the V segment lost 4 bases, leaving 4 bases of the junction unmatched. The CDR3 DNA reads as TGTGCCAGCAGCTGGTCAGGGGGTGAGACCCAGTACTTC. It encodes CASSWSGGETQYF. Complete variable domain (other parts from reference TRBV7-2 and TRBJ2-5): GAGVSQSPSNKVTEKGKDVELRCDPISGHTALYWYRQSLGQGLEFLIYFQGNSAPDKSGLPSDRFSAERTGGSVSTLTIQRTQQEDSAVYLCASSWSGGETQYFGPGTRLLVL.

This chain connects TRBV10-2 to TRBJ2-2; D is undetermined. The V end lost 5 bases, the J end lost 0 bases, and 7 bases lay between the germline ends. The CDR3 length is 14 residues. Germline values: CDR1 WSHSY, CDR2 SAAADI. The CDR3 loop reads CASSKQANTGELFF. CDR3 bases: TGCGCCAGCAGTAAACAAGCGAACACCGGGGAGCTGTTTTTT.

The chain links TRBV28 to TRBJ1-5; D may be TRBD1 (5 bases). This CDR3 has 15 amino acids. Deletions cut 3 bases from V and 2 bases from J, with 11 bases between. Germline-derived CDR1 and CDR2 are MDHEN and SYDVKM. The CDR3 sequence is CASSLDTVGNQPQHF. DNA of the CDR3: TGTGCCAGCAGTTTGGACACGGTCGGCAATCAGCCCCAGCATTTT.

The chain links TRBV6-1 to TRBJ1-6; possibly TRBD1 for D (5 bases). This CDR3 has 13 residues. Deletions cut 1 base from V and 18 bases from J, with 16 bases between. Germline V gene data show CDR1 as MNHNS and CDR2 as SASEGT. The chain's CDR3 is CASSEDGGVGPHF. The CDR3 coding sequence is TGTGCCAGCAGTGAAGACGGGGGGGTGGGCCCCCACTTT.

The chain couples TRBV6-5 to TRBJ1-5, with D hard to call. The CDR3 runs to 13 residues. Trimming took off 8 bases at V and 6 bases at J, with 14 bases between the two ends. Germline V gene sequence: CDR1 MNHEY, CDR2 SVGAGI. The CDR3 here is CASRGRAGQPQHF. Written as DNA, the CDR3 is TGTGCCAGCCGAGGGAGGGCAGGTCAGCCCCAGCATTTT.

A word on this clone: Germline is not matched at one junction end, which may reflect a read error. The chain employs TRBV11-3 and TRBJ2-2; weak D call: TRBD2 (5 bases). Germline V gives CDR1 SGHNT, CDR2 YENEEA. This CDR3 has 15 residues. CDR3 nucleotide sequence: TGTGCCAGCAGCCCCCACCCGGAGGAGCACCGGGGAGCTGTTTTT. It codes for CASSPHPEEHRGAVF.

This clone came up a few times. This same CDR3 is encoded by further DNA sequences in the sample. This sequence joins TRBV13 and TRBJ2-7; unclear D gene. The CDR3 sequence is 12 residues long. The ends were cut back, 0 bases at V and 4 bases at J, with 4 bases in the middle. Germline values: CDR1 PRHDT, CDR2 FYEKMQ (reference sequence). In DNA form, the CDR3 reads TGTGCCAGCAGCTTAGGGAGGTACGAGCAGTACTTC. Protein: CASSLGRYEQYF.

The rearrangement joins TRBV4-3 to TRBJ2-1; TRBD1 aligns across 9 bases. J gave up 3 bases and V 8 bases, and 14 bases lay outside the gene matches. This CDR3 spans 17 amino acids. Germline V CDR1 and CDR2: LGHNA, YSLEER. In DNA, the CDR3 is TGCGCCAGCGGGATGAGTGGGGGGACAGGGTTCTACAATGAGCAGTTCTTC. It specifies CASGMSGGTGFYNEQFF.

The gene calls are TRBV6-5 and TRBJ1-5, with a tentative D call TRBD1 (5 bases). Germline V gene lookup returns CDR1 MNHEY and CDR2 SVGAGI. The CDR3 is made up of 13 amino acids. V dropped 6 bases and J dropped 5 bases, with 11 bases sitting between them. The CDR3 sequence: CASRTTGDQPQHF. The CDR3 DNA is TGTGCCAGCAGAACAACGGGGGATCAGCCCCAGCATTTT.

This clone was seen only a few times. The J gene is TRBJ2-7, the V gene TRBV9; 9 bases agree with TRBD1. The length of the CDR3 is 14 residues. The V and J ends lost 2 bases and 2 bases, in that order; junction bases with no gene match: 2. Germline V gene data show CDR1 as SGDLS and CDR2 as YYNGEE. In DNA, the CDR3 is TGTGCCAGCAGCGTGCGACAGGGGGCCTACGAGCAGTACTTC. Protein sequence: CASSVRQGAYEQYF.

V is TRBV4-3 and J is TRBJ2-7; D is uncertain. V dropped 4 bases and J dropped 2 bases, with 12 bases sitting between them. The V gene's germline CDR1 is LGHNA and CDR2 YSLEER. The CDR3 has 14 residues. The CDR3 DNA sequence: TGCGCCAGCAGCCGACAAATAGACACCTACGAGCAGTACTTC. Amino acid sequence: CASSRQIDTYEQYF.

V and J are TRBV29-1 and TRBJ2-1; TRBD1 aligns across 9 bases. CDR3 length: 14 amino acids. The V gene's germline CDR1 is SQVTM and CDR2 ANQGSEA. The junction had 10 bases not matched to a gene; V was cut back by 6 bases and J by 7 bases. CDR3 nucleotide sequence: TGCAGCGTGGACAGGGGTCTAGGGGAGAATGAGCAGTTCTTC. It codes for CSVDRGLGENEQFF.

V gene TRBV6-1 combines with J gene TRBJ1-4; 9 nucleotides align to TRBD1. The CDR3 runs to 16 residues. Germline lookup yields CDR1 MNHNS and CDR2 SASEGT. J gave up 4 bases and V 3 bases, and 6 bases lay outside the gene matches. The CDR3 loop is CASSDAGTGRNEKLFF. CDR3 nucleotide sequence: TGTGCCAGCAGTGACGCCGGGACAGGGCGTAATGAAAAACTGTTTTTT.

The rearrangement links TRBV15 to TRBJ2-1, with a tentative D call TRBD2 (5 bases). Germline assignment: CDR1 LNHNV and CDR2 YYDKDF (reference sequence). The ends were cut back, 3 bases at V and 3 bases at J, with 9 bases in the middle. CDR3 length: 14 residues. In nucleotides, the CDR3 is TGTGCCACCAGCAGCGGGGTCGGCTACAATGAGCAGTTCTTC. Translating it yields CATSSGVGYNEQFF. Filled out from reference TRBV15 and TRBJ2-1, the complete variable domain reads DAMVIQNPRYQVTQFGKPVTLSCSQTLNHNVMYWYQQKSSQAPKLLFHYYDKDFNNEADTPDNFQSRRPNTSFCFLDIRSPGLGDTAMYLCATSSGVGYNEQFFGPGTRLTVL.

V and J are TRBV20-1 and TRBJ2-7; a possible D gene is TRBD2 (6 bases). CDR1 is DFQATT and CDR2 is SNEGSKA in the germline V gene (reference sequence). The CDR3 covers 12 residues. The V gene lost 3 bases and the J gene lost 9 bases, with 15 bases spanning the gap. The CDR3 loop is CSASGAGGAQYF. CDR3 DNA: TGCAGTGCTAGTGGGGCCGGGGGAGCGCAGTACTTC.

The chain has TRBV5-8 and TRBJ1-4; D uncertain. V lost 1 base to trimming and J lost 0 bases, with 13 bases between them. There are 17 residues in the CDR3. CDR1 and CDR2 (germline): SGHTS, YDEGEE. Here the CDR3 reads CASSLLVSQATNEKLFF. CDR3 in DNA: TGTGCCAGCAGCTTGTTGGTTTCTCAGGCAACTAATGAAAAACTGTTTTTT.

The genes are TRBV30 and TRBJ2-1; 10 nucleotides match TRBD2. Germline values: CDR1 GTSNPN, CDR2 SVGIG (reference sequence). This CDR3 region has 16 residues. J lost 8 bases, V lost 1 base, and 11 bases had no gene match. In DNA form, the CDR3 reads TGTGCCTGGAGTGCTCTACCTAGCGGGAGTATGGATGAGCAGTTCTTC. Amino acid sequence: CAWSALPSGSMDEQFF. Complete variable domain (other parts from reference TRBV30 and TRBJ2-1): SQTIHQWPATLVQPVGSPLSLECTVEGTSNPNLYWYRQAAGRGLQLLFYSVGIGQISSEVPQNLSASRPQDRQFILSSKKLLLSDSGFYLCAWSALPSGSMDEQFFGPGTRLTVL.

V and J are TRBV9 and TRBJ2-3, with TRBD2 matching 10 bases. Germline loops: CDR1 SGDLS, CDR2 YYNGEE. The CDR3 is 19 amino acids. V dropped 1 base and J dropped 0; count of bases not matched to a gene: 11. The CDR3 loop reads CASSVTGDTSGASTDTQYF. The CDR3 DNA follows: TGTGCCAGCAGCGTAACAGGGGATACTAGCGGGGCTAGCACAGATACGCAGTATTTT. The variable domain in full, completed from reference TRBV9 and TRBJ2-3, reads DSGVTQTPKHLITATGQRVTLRCSPRSGDLSVYWYQQSLDQGLQFLIQYYNGEERAKGNILERFSAQQFPDLHSELNLSSLELGDSALYFCASSVTGDTSGASTDTQYFGPGTRLTVL.

The V gene is TRBV19, the J gene TRBJ1-3; D remains ambiguous. The V and J ends lost 3 bases and 4 bases respectively, with 13 bases between them. Germline CDR1 and CDR2: LNHDA and SQIVND (reference sequence). The CDR3 is made up of 15 amino acids. DNA of the CDR3: TGTGCCAGTAGTATTGGCGGGAGTGAAGGAAACACCATATATTTT. Translation gives CASSIGGSEGNTIYF.

The CDR3 DNA is TGTGCCAGCAGCTCCCCCTTCCCACCCCTCCACTTT. It translates to CASSSPFPPLHF. The V and J genes are TRBV12-3 or TRBV12-4 and TRBJ1-6, with D hard to call. This CDR3 contains 12 residues. V shed 6 bases and J shed 11 bases, with 11 bases lying between them.

The V call is TRBV9, the J call TRBJ2-3; TRBD2 matches at 8 bases. Per the germline V gene, CDR1 is SGDLS and CDR2 is YYNGEE. V shed 2 bases, J shed 6 bases, and the junction held 8 bases outside the gene matches. This CDR3 region has 15 residues. The CDR3 DNA follows: TGTGCCAGCAGCGTCCCCAGCGGGAGTTTCGATACGCAGTATTTT. Its protein is CASSVPSGSFDTQYF.

The rearrangement joins TRBV11-2 to TRBJ2-3, with D uncertain. CDR3 length: 12 amino acids. The V and J ends lost 1 base and 6 bases respectively, with 5 bases between them. From germline, CDR1 is SGHAT and CDR2 FQNNGV. CDR3 DNA: TGTGCCAGCAGCTTAGTCCCGGATACGCAGTATTTT. Encoded protein: CASSLVPDTQYF. The full variable domain, in which reference TRBV11-2 and TRBJ2-3 provide the parts outside the CDR3, is EAGVAQSPRYKIIEKRQSVAFWCNPISGHATLYWYQQILGQGPKLLIQFQNNGVVDDSQLPKDRFSAERLKGVDSTLKIQPAKLEDSAVYLCASSLVPDTQYFGPGTRLTVL.

This clone showed up just a few times. Here the CDR3 DNA reads TGTGCCAGCAGTTTTGGTCTGCGGTATGAGCAGTTCTTC. Its translation: CASSFGLRYEQFF. This chain connects TRBV27 to TRBJ2-1; D gene unclear. CDR1 and CDR2 from the germline V gene are MNHEY and SMNVEV (reference sequence). The V end lost 3 bases, the J end lost 8 bases, and 11 bases lay between the germline ends. The CDR3 has 13 amino acids.